Below, 12 T cell receptor beta chains from the same sample are listed, as sequenced in a study of cytomegalovirus exposure and HLA in healthy donors. PCR was performed using 60 Vbeta and 13 Jbeta primers. TCRdb keeps only in-frame clones here, not all; method: immunoSEQ multiplex PCR. Recorded for this sample: approximately 52,000 clones. Input material: PBMCs. These receptors originate from a man aged 45-60 years in good health and CMV-seropositive.

The chain links TRBV11-3 to TRBJ2-3; D not resolved. Germline CDR1 is SGHNT and CDR2 is YENEEA. V was trimmed by 1 base and J by 0 bases, leaving 5 bases between them. The length of the CDR3 is 14 residues. The CDR3 spells CASSLGSSTDTQYF. DNA of the CDR3: TGTGCCAGCAGCTTAGGTTCTAGCACAGATACGCAGTATTTT.

V is TRBV4-3 and J is TRBJ2-1, with 10 positions matching TRBD2. The CDR3 contains 17 residues. V lost 1 base and J lost 0; bases outside the gene matches: 3. From germline, CDR1 is LGHNA and CDR2 YSLEER. The chain's CDR3 is CASSQGTSGNSYNEQFF. In DNA form, the CDR3 reads TGCGCCAGCAGCCAAGGGACTAGCGGTAACTCCTACAATGAGCAGTTCTTC.

The V and J genes are TRBV6-5 and TRBJ1-2; TRBD1 matches at 8 bases. Germline CDR1 is MNHEY and CDR2 is SVGAGI. The CDR3 extends over 15 amino acids. J gave up 4 bases and V 5 bases, and 9 bases lay outside the gene matches. CDR3: CASSRSGTGLYGYTF. The CDR3 coding sequence is TGTGCCAGCAGTCGTTCCGGGACAGGACTCTATGGCTACACCTTC.

The V gene is TRBV28, the J gene TRBJ1-2; D is possibly TRBD1 (5 bases). The germline CDR1 and CDR2 sequences are MDHEN and SYDVKM. V was pared by 6 bases and J by 12 bases, with 14 bases between. This CDR3 region has 11 residues. The CDR3 protein is CASRSRAGNTF. DNA for the CDR3: TGTGCCAGCAGGTCCCGGGCAGGGAACACCTTC.

The chain links TRBV19 to TRBJ1-4, with a weak D call TRBD1 (5 bases). Per germline, CDR1 LNHDA and CDR2 SQIVND (reference sequence). The CDR3 is 15 residues long. Between the trimmed V and J ends, which lost 3 bases and 5 bases, there was a span of 13 bases. The CDR3 DNA follows: TGTGCCAGTAGTATCGGAGGGGTGGTGAATGAAAAACTGTTTTTT. Translating gives CASSIGGVVNEKLFF.

The V call is TRBV7-2, the J call TRBJ2-4, with TRBD2 matching over 11 bases. CDR1 is SGHTA and CDR2 is FQGNSA in the germline V gene. This CDR3 is 17 amino acids long. V was clipped by 2 bases and J by 2 bases; unmatched bases: 5. The CDR3 protein is CASSLTSGSRSKNIQYF. CDR3 DNA sequence: TGTGCCAGCAGCTTAACTAGCGGGAGTAGGTCCAAAAACATTCAGTACTTC. The full variable domain, rest sourced from reference TRBV7-2 and TRBJ2-4, is GAGVSQSPSNKVTEKGKDVELRCDPISGHTALYWYRQSLGQGLEFLIYFQGNSAPDKSGLPSDRFSAERTGGSVSTLTIQRTQQEDSAVYLCASSLTSGSRSKNIQYFGAGTRLSVL.

This chain links TRBV5-6 with TRBJ1-5; D unresolved. CDR3 size: 12 residues. V lost 4 bases, J lost 9 bases, and 11 bases lay in between. CDR1 and CDR2 (germline): SGHDT, YYEEEE. The CDR3 region has the DNA TGTGCCAGCAGCAGCCTATCAGGGCCCCAGCATTTT. Translation: CASSSLSGPQHF.

The chain links TRBV9 to TRBJ2-1; perhaps TRBD2 as D (7 bases). With 7 bases removed from V and 4 bases from J, the gap between germline ends came to 21 bases. CDR3 length: 16 residues. Germline V gene sequence: CDR1 SGDLS, CDR2 YYNGEE. Here the CDR3 DNA reads TGTGCCAGCTCCAAGCGGTGGGGGGGGGCGTACAATGAGCAGTTCTTC. This codes for CASSKRWGGAYNEQFF.

The CDR3 DNA reads as TGTGCCAGCAGCCCCGGGGGCAGGGGGCCTGAAAAACTGTTTTTT. As protein: CASSPGGRGPEKLFF. V and J are TRBV5-5 and TRBJ1-4; 8 nucleotides align to TRBD1. CDR3 size: 15 residues. The trim removed 4 bases at V and 7 bases at J, leaving 9 bases unmatched. CDR1 SGHKS and CDR2 YYEKEE come from the germline V gene (reference sequence).

The chain employs TRBV13 and TRBJ1-1; maybe TRBD1 (5 bases). The CDR3 extends over 13 amino acids. CDR1 and CDR2 (germline): PRHDT, FYEKMQ (reference sequence). The V and J ends lost 3 bases and 6 bases respectively, with 11 bases between them. CDR3 loop: CASSFAGLAEAFF. Here the CDR3 DNA reads TGTGCCAGCAGCTTCGCAGGGCTGGCTGAAGCTTTCTTT.

The chain combines TRBV28 with TRBJ1-2; 11 bases are a match to TRBD1. The V gene's germline CDR1 is MDHEN and CDR2 SYDVKM. There are 16 residues in the CDR3. V lost 5 bases to trimming and J lost 4 bases; unmatched junction nucleotides: 9. DNA of the CDR3: TGTGCCAGCAGTGACGGGACAGGGGGAAGGGGCTATGGCTACACCTTC. It encodes CASSDGTGGRGYGYTF.

A note on this clone: Other DNA sequences within the sample encode an identical CDR3. The gene calls are TRBV10-3 and TRBJ2-3; 11 positions match TRBD2. Germline CDR1 is ENHRY and CDR2 is SYGVKD. V was clipped by 0 bases and J by 4 bases; unmatched bases: 9. The length of the CDR3 is 18 residues. The CDR3, as DNA: TGTGCCATCAGTGAGTCGCGCACTAGCGGGAGTTTCGCAGATACGCAGTATTTT. Amino acids: CAISESRTSGSFADTQYF.